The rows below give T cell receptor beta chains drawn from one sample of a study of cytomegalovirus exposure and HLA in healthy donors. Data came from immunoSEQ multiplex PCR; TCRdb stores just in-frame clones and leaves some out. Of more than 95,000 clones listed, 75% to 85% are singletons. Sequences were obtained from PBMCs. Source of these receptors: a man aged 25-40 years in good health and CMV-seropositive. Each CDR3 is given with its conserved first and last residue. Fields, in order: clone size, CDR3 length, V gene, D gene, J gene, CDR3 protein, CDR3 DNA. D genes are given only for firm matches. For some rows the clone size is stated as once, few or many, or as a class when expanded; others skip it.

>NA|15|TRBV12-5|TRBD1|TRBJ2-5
CASGLVRGLSATQYF
TGTGCTAGTGGTTTGGTAAGGGGGCTTTCAGCGACCCAGTACTTC
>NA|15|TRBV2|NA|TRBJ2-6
CASRQDSSGANVLTF
TGTGCCAGCCGCCAGGACAGCTCTGGGGCCAACGTCCTGACTTTC
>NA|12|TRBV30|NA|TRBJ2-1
CAWSQGYNEQFF
TGTGCCTGGAGTCAGGGATACAATGAGCAGTTCTTC
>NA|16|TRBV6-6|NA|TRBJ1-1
CASSYPSGERLNKAFF
TGTGCCAGCAGTTACCCTTCAGGGGAACGCCTGAACAAAGCTTTCTTT
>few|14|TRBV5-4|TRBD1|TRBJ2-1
CASSSPGQGGEQFF
TGTGCCAGCAGCTCCCCGGGACAGGGGGGTGAGCAGTTCTTC
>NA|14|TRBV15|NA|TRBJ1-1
CATSVVSSDTEAFF
TGTGCCACCAGCGTGGTTTCTAGTGACACTGAAGCTTTCTTT
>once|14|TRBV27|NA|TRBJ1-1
CASFLGDLNTEAFF
TGTGCCAGCTTCCTGGGCGATTTGAACACTGAAGCTTTCTTT
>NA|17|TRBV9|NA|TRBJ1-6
CASSPSDWSSYNSPLHF
TGTGCCAGCAGCCCCTCAGATTGGAGCTCCTATAATTCACCCCTCCACTTT
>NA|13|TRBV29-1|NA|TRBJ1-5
CSVESGVGQPQHF
TGCAGCGTTGAATCGGGGGTAGGACAGCCCCAGCATTTT
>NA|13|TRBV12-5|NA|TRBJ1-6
CGSRSSYNSPLHF
TGTGGTTCGAGAAGCTCCTATAATTCACCCCTCCACTTT